The 10 T cell receptor beta chains below all came from one sample that was sequenced in a study of blood T cell repertoires in COVID-19. This table comes from immunoSEQ multiplex PCR, and its TCRdb copy is limited to in-frame clones, with some not included. The sample carries about 150,000 clones, approximately 84% recorded once. The sequencing input was peripheral blood. The source is a woman aged 55 to 70 with COVID-19, enrolled during active disease.

This chain joins TRBV6-6 and TRBJ1-5; 9 positions agree with TRBD1. Trimming at V came to 6 bases and at J to 3 bases, leaving 9 bases not matched to a gene. There are 16 residues in the CDR3. Germline V gives CDR1 MNHNY, CDR2 SVGAGI (reference sequence). CDR3 protein: CASRQDRGPPNQPQHF. The CDR3 bases are TGTGCCAGCAGGCAGGACAGGGGCCCACCCAATCAGCCCCAGCATTTT.

This clone was recorded only once. This chain links TRBV12-5 with TRBJ1-5, with D possibly matching TRBD1 (6 bases). There are 15 residues in the CDR3. Germline V gene sequence: CDR1 LGHNT, CDR2 FRNRAP. V lost 6 bases and J 0 bases, leaving 12 bases between the germline ends. CDR3 amino acids: CASGLGGNSNQPQHF. CDR3 DNA: TGTGCTAGTGGCCTAGGGGGTAATAGCAATCAGCCCCAGCATTTT.

This clone showed up just once. The CDR3 region has the DNA TGCGCCAGCAGCGAAACCGGGAGCTCCGGGGAGCTGTTTTTT. It encodes CASSETGSSGELFF. This chain joins TRBV5-1 and TRBJ2-2; D might be TRBD2 (6 bases). Germline V gene lookup returns CDR1 SGHRS and CDR2 YFSETQ. Trimming removed 4 bases from V and 6 bases from J, with 13 bases in between. This CDR3 spans 14 amino acids.

This sequence joins TRBV5-1 and TRBJ1-3; 7 bases align to TRBD1. V was clipped by 4 bases and J by 0 bases; unmatched bases: 7. The germline gives CDR1 SGHRS, CDR2 YFSETQ. The CDR3 is 16 amino acids. In nucleotides, the CDR3 is TGCGCCAGCAGCAGAGAGGGGGCACCCTCTGGAAACACCATATATTTT. It translates to CASSREGAPSGNTIYF. The whole variable domain, filled in from reference TRBV5-1 and TRBJ1-3, reads KAGVTQTPRYLIKTRGQQVTLSCSPISGHRSVSWYQQTPGQGLQFLFEYFSETQRNKGNFPGRFSGRQFSNSRSEMNVSTLELGDSALYLCASSREGAPSGNTIYFGEGSWLTVV.

The gene calls are TRBV5-1 and TRBJ1-2, with D uncertain. The V end lost 7 bases, the J end lost 0 bases, and 10 bases lay between the germline ends. Germline CDR1 is SGHRS and CDR2 is YFSETQ. This CDR3 comprises 13 residues. The CDR3 DNA follows: TGCGCCAGCCAGGAACCCCCTAACTATGGCTACACCTTC. It yields the protein CASQEPPNYGYTF. The full variable domain, its missing parts supplied by reference TRBV5-1 and TRBJ1-2, is KAGVTQTPRYLIKTRGQQVTLSCSPISGHRSVSWYQQTPGQGLQFLFEYFSETQRNKGNFPGRFSGRQFSNSRSEMNVSTLELGDSALYLCASQEPPNYGYTFGSGTRLTVV.

This chain joins TRBV29-1 and TRBJ2-1; 10 bases fit TRBD2. This CDR3 region has 15 residues. With V trimmed by 6 bases and J by 4 bases, 9 bases remained unmatched. Germline CDR1 reads SQVTM; CDR2 reads ANQGSEA. CDR3 sequence reads: CSVARLAGRYNEQFF. CDR3 bases: TGCAGCGTGGCCCGACTAGCGGGCAGGTACAATGAGCAGTTCTTC.

The chain couples TRBV27 to TRBJ2-1; 14 bases fit TRBD2. This CDR3 region has 17 residues. Unmatched junction bases numbered 4, after V lost 5 bases and J lost 1 base. CDR1 MNHEY and CDR2 SMNVEV come from the germline V gene (reference sequence). The CDR3 loop is CASSPRTSGRSYNEQFF. The CDR3 nucleotides read TGTGCCAGCAGTCCTCGGACTAGCGGGAGGTCCTACAATGAGCAGTTCTTC.

Comment on this clone: The identical CDR3 is also encoded by other nucleotide sequences in the sample. This chain joins TRBV11-2 and TRBJ2-5; D is perhaps TRBD2 (5 bases). V lost 1 base and J 4 bases, leaving 7 bases between the germline ends. CDR3 length: 13 amino acids. Germline V CDR1 and CDR2: SGHAT, FQNNGV. The CDR3 nucleotides read TGTGCCAGCAGCTTAGCTGGAGGAGAGACCCAGTACTTC. Translating it yields CASSLAGGETQYF.

CDR3 in amino acids: CASSVGQGLAETQYF. In DNA, the CDR3 is TGTGCCAGCAGTGTGGGACAGGGGTTGGCAGAGACCCAGTACTTC. The V and J genes are TRBV25-1 and TRBJ2-5; 10 bases agree with TRBD1. J was trimmed by 4 bases and V by 4 bases; bases with no gene match: 6. Germline CDR1 and CDR2: MGHDK and SYGVNS. The CDR3 contains 15 residues.

The rearrangement joins TRBV19 to TRBJ1-5, with 7 bases matching TRBD1. V lost 2 bases and J lost 15; bases outside the gene matches: 16. CDR1 and CDR2 (germline): LNHDA, SQIVND (reference sequence). The CDR3 extends over 15 amino acids. The CDR3 is CASSIPQGIFPHWHF. For the CDR3, the DNA is TGTGCCAGTAGTATACCACAGGGGATCTTCCCCCATTGGCATTTT.